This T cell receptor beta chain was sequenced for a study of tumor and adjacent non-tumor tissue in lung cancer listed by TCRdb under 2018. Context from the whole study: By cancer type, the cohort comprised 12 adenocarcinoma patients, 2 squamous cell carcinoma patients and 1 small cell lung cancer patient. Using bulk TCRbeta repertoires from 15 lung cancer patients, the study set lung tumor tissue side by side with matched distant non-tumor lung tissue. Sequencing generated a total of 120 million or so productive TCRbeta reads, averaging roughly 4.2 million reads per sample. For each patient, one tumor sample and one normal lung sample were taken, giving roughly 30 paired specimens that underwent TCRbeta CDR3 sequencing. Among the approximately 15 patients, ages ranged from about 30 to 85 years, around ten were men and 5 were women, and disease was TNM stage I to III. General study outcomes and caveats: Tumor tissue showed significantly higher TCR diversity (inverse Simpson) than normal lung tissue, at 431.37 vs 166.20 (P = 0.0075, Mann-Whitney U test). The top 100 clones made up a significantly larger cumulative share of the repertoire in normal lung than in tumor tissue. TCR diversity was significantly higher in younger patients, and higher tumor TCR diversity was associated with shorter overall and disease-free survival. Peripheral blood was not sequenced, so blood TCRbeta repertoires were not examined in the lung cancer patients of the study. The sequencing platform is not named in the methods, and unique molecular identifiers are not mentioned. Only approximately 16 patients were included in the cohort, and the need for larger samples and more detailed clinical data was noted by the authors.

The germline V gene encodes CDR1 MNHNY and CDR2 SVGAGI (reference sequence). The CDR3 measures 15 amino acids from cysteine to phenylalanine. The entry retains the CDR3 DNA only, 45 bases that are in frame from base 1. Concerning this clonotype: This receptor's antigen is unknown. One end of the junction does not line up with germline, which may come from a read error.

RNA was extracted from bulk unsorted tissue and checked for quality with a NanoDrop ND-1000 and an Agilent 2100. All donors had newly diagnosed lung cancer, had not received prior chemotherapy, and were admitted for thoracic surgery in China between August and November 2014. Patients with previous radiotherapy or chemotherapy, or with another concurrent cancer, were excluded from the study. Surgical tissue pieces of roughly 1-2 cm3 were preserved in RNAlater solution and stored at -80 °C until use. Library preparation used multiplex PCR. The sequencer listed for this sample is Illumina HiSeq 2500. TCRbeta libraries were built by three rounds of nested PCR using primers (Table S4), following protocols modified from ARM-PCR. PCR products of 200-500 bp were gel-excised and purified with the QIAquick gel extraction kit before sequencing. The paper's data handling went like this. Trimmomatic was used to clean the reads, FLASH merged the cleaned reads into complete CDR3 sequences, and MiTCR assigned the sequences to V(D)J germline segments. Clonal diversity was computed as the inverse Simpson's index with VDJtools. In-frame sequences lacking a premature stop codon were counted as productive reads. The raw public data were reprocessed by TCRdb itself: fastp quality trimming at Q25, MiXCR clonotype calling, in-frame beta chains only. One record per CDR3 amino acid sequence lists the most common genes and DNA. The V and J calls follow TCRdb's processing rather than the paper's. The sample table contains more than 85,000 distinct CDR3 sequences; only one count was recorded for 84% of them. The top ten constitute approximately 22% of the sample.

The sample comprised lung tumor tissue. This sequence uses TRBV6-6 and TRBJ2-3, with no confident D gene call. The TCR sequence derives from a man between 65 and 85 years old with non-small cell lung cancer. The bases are TGTGCCAGCAGTTACTTGATAGGACGCACAGATACGCAGTACTTT. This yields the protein CASSYLIGRTDTQYF.